Shown below are 17 T cell receptor beta chains from a single sample sequenced in a study of blood T cell repertoires in COVID-19. Here immunoSEQ multiplex PCR was the method, and the copy in TCRdb shows in-frame clones only, minus some. The repertoire holds roughly 290,000 clones, with approximately 85% as singletons. Material for sequencing was PBMCs or T cells enriched from blood (not recorded which). The receptors here all came from a man aged 30 to 39 who had recovered from COVID-19.

This clone has just one count. The rearrangement joins TRBV19 to TRBJ2-6; no reliable D call. Germline V gives CDR1 LNHDA, CDR2 SQIVND (reference sequence). Trimming took 1 base from V and 1 from J, leaving 14 bases between them. The length of the CDR3 is 18 residues. CDR3 loop: CASSIVGDIESGANVLTF. The CDR3 nucleotides read TGTGCCAGTAGTATAGTTGGAGATATCGAGTCTGGGGCCAACGTCCTGACTTTC.

This clone showed up just once. The V call is TRBV6-5, the J call TRBJ1-1; D unresolved. CDR1 and CDR2 (germline): MNHEY, SVGAGI. Trimming stripped 0 bases from V and 0 bases from J, with 8 bases between. The CDR3 extends over 15 amino acids. The CDR3 sequence: CASSYSEGLNTEAFF. DNA of the CDR3: TGTGCCAGCAGTTACTCGGAGGGTCTGAACACTGAAGCTTTCTTT.

The chain combines TRBV6-4 with TRBJ2-7, with 8 nucleotides matching TRBD1. Germline V gives CDR1 MRHNA, CDR2 SNTAGT. Trimming at V came to 6 bases and at J to 2 bases, leaving 9 bases not matched to a gene. The CDR3 loop spans 15 amino acids. Written as DNA, the CDR3 is TGTGCCAGCAGGAGAGATCCGGGACAGGCCTACGAGCAGTACTTC. It specifies CASRRDPGQAYEQYF.

The genes are TRBV6-5 and TRBJ2-7; perhaps TRBD1 as D (6 bases). Deletions cut 8 bases from V and 0 bases from J, with 17 bases between. This CDR3 region has 15 residues. Germline V lookup: CDR1 MNHEY, CDR2 SVGAGI. CDR3 sequence reads: CASDNRWDTSYEQYF. The DNA for the CDR3 is TGTGCCAGCGATAATAGATGGGACACCTCCTACGAGCAGTACTTC.

The J gene is TRBJ2-7, the V gene TRBV7-9; TRBD2 agrees at 15 bases. V trimming: 4 bases; J trimming: 12 bases; junction bases outside the gene matches: 7. The germline CDR1 and CDR2 sequences are SEHNR and FQNEAQ (reference sequence). The length of the CDR3 is 14 residues. The CDR3 DNA is TGTGCCAGCAGCTCAGGGACTAGCGGGGGGCTGGTGTACTTC. Translating gives CASSSGTSGGLVYF. Full variable domain (rest looked up from reference TRBV7-9 and TRBJ2-7): DTGVSQNPRHKITKRGQNVTFRCDPISEHNRLYWYRQTLGQGPEFLTYFQNEAQLEKSRLLSDRFSAERPKGSFSTLEIQRTEQGDSAMYLCASSSGTSGGLVYFGPGTRLTVT.

This chain connects TRBV6-4 to TRBJ2-2, with D maybe TRBD2 (5 bases). Trimming took off 4 bases at V and 6 bases at J, with 9 bases between the two ends. The CDR3 is made up of 13 amino acids. Germline CDR1 and CDR2: MRHNA and SNTAGT. CDR3 sequence reads: CASSAVEAGELFF. The CDR3 DNA sequence: TGTGCCAGCAGTGCCGTGGAGGCCGGGGAGCTGTTTTTT.

J is TRBJ2-3 and V is TRBV2; 14 bases are shared with TRBD2. V trimming: 7 bases; J trimming: 6 bases; junction bases outside the gene matches: 9. The CDR3 covers 16 residues. The germline V gene has CDR1 SNHLY and CDR2 FYNNEI. Here the CDR3 reads CASIGLAGGPGDTQYF. The CDR3 DNA follows: TGTGCCAGCATCGGACTAGCGGGAGGACCCGGGGATACGCAGTATTTT. Complete variable domain (other parts from reference TRBV2 and TRBJ2-3): EPEVTQTPSHQVTQMGQEVILRCVPISNHLYFYWYRQILGQKVEFLVSFYNNEISEKSEIFDDQFSVERPDGSNFTLKIRSTKLEDSAMYFCASIGLAGGPGDTQYFGPGTRLTVL.

The gene calls are TRBV24-1 and TRBJ2-2; the match to TRBD1 covers 9 bases. V trimming: 7 bases; J trimming: 1 base; junction bases outside the gene matches: 3. The CDR3 spans 15 residues. CDR1 KGHDR and CDR2 SFDVKD come from the germline V gene. The CDR3 DNA reads TGTGCCACCAGCGTGACAGGGGGGAACACCGGGGAGCTGTTTTTT. Translation gives CATSVTGGNTGELFF.

This chain joins TRBV19 and TRBJ1-5; D possibly corresponds to TRBD1 (5 bases). Germline CDR1 reads LNHDA; CDR2 reads SQIVND (reference sequence). V was pared by 7 bases and J by 1 base, with 17 bases between. The CDR3 is 16 amino acids. The CDR3 is CASTLVGVASNQPQHF. Here the CDR3 DNA reads TGTGCCAGTACCCTCGTAGGGGTCGCGAGCAATCAGCCCCAGCATTTT.

This clone was observed a handful of times. The V gene is TRBV11-2, the J gene TRBJ2-5, with TRBD1 as a possible D gene (6 bases). CDR3 size: 14 residues. Trimming took off 0 bases at V and 5 bases at J, with 10 bases between the two ends. CDR1 is SGHAT, CDR2 FQNNGV, per germline. The CDR3 reads CASSLDVGAETQYF. The DNA of the CDR3 is TGTGCCAGCAGCTTAGATGTGGGGGCGGAGACCCAGTACTTC.

V gene TRBV5-6 combines with J gene TRBJ2-2; the D is unclear. The CDR3 covers 15 residues. Per the germline V gene, CDR1 is SGHDT and CDR2 is YYEEEE. V was pared by 0 bases and J by 1 base, with 7 bases between. The CDR3, as DNA: TGTGCCAGCAGCTTGGTGACAAGGAACACCGGGGAGCTGTTTTTT. This codes for CASSLVTRNTGELFF.

This clone was observed once. This chain connects TRBV6-5 to TRBJ1-5, with D possibly matching TRBD1 (5 bases). This CDR3 comprises 13 residues. Germline CDR1 MNHEY, CDR2 SVGAGI. The V gene lost 4 bases and the J gene lost 7 bases, with 11 bases spanning the gap. The CDR3 sequence is CASSFQGGQPQHF. CDR3 nucleotide sequence: TGTGCCAGCAGTTTCCAGGGTGGCCAGCCCCAGCATTTT.

The V call is TRBV27, the J call TRBJ2-2, with 7 bases that match TRBD1. V lost 6 bases to trimming and J lost 0 bases; unmatched junction nucleotides: 4. The CDR3 has 15 amino acids. The V gene's germline CDR1 is MNHEY and CDR2 SMNVEV (reference sequence). The CDR3 is CASSGTGANTGELFF. CDR3 DNA sequence: TGTGCCAGCAGCGGCACAGGGGCGAACACCGGGGAGCTGTTTTTT.

V is TRBV28 and J is TRBJ2-5, with 9 positions matching TRBD1. Germline CDR1 is MDHEN and CDR2 is SYDVKM. Unmatched junction bases numbered 6, after V lost 5 bases and J lost 2 bases. The CDR3 sequence is 15 residues long. The CDR3 coding sequence is TGTGCCAGCAGTCCAGCGGGACAGGGACAAGAGACCCAGTACTTC. This sequence encodes CASSPAGQGQETQYF.

The V call is TRBV2, the J call TRBJ1-1, with D tentatively TRBD1 (6 bases). The CDR3 sequence is 16 residues long. Per germline, CDR1 SNHLY and CDR2 FYNNEI. Trimming removed 2 bases from V and 0 bases from J, with 13 bases in between. CDR3 DNA sequence: TGTGCCAGCAGTGAAATCAGGGGAGTCATGAACACTGAAGCTTTCTTT. It is translated as CASSEIRGVMNTEAFF.

In DNA form, the CDR3 reads TGTGCCAGTAGCCCGGACAGGAGAAACACCATATATTTT. Protein product: CASSPDRRNTIYF. J is TRBJ1-3 and V is TRBV19; 7 nucleotides align to TRBD1. This CDR3 spans 13 amino acids. With 6 bases clipped from V and 5 bases from J, the junction kept 4 bases outside the gene matches. Germline CDR1 LNHDA, CDR2 SQIVND (reference sequence).

The chain links TRBV5-1 to TRBJ1-4; unclear D gene. The germline CDR1 and CDR2 sequences are SGHRS and YFSETQ. Trimming took off 0 bases at V and 5 bases at J, with 11 bases between the two ends. This CDR3 contains 15 residues. This chain's CDR3 is CASSLGRTENEKLFF. CDR3 bases: TGCGCCAGCAGCTTGGGACGGACTGAGAATGAAAAACTGTTTTTT.